These 3 T cell receptor beta chains were all obtained from the same sample, sequenced in a study of cytomegalovirus exposure and HLA in healthy donors. PCR amplification relied on 60 Vbeta primers (plus 13 Jbeta primers). Sequencing used immunoSEQ multiplex PCR; TCRdb keeps in-frame clones, though not all of them. Of 150,000 to 200,000 clones listed, 65% to 75% are singletons. The sample taken for sequencing was PBMCs. The source is a girl aged 5-17 years in good health and CMV-seronegative.

The chain combines TRBV29-1 with TRBJ1-1; 9 bases are a match to TRBD1. The V and J ends lost 8 bases and 5 bases, in that order; junction bases with no gene match: 3. The germline CDR1 and CDR2 sequences are SQVTM and ANQGSEA. The CDR3 runs to 11 residues. The CDR3, as DNA: TGCAGCCCTGGACAGGGGACTGAAGCTTTCTTT. Its translation: CSPGQGTEAFF.

The genes are TRBV19 and TRBJ1-2; no definite D call. Germline lookup yields CDR1 LNHDA and CDR2 SQIVND (reference sequence). V was pared by 8 bases and J by 8 bases, with 12 bases between. This CDR3 has 11 amino acids. This CDR3 reads CASGVYEGYTF. CDR3 coding DNA: TGTGCCAGTGGAGTATACGAGGGCTACACCTTC.

The J gene is TRBJ2-7, the V gene TRBV20-1; 7 nucleotides match TRBD1. The germline V gene encodes CDR1 DFQATT and CDR2 SNEGSKA (reference sequence). This CDR3 contains 11 residues. DNA of the CDR3: TGCAGCGGGACAGACCGCTACGAGCAGTACTTC. Protein: CSGTDRYEQYF.